A single sample is the source of the 14 T cell receptor beta chains below, sequenced in a study. MiXCR was run by TCRdb on the 5' RACE reads, yielding one entry per CDR3 protein. The sample records 13,000 or so distinct CDR3 sequences, more than 20% being singletons. The source material was naive CD4+ T cells sorted from blood. The sample's subset: naive CD4+ T cells, CD4+CD45RA+CD25-. These receptors were collected from a female donor with breast cancer.

V and J are TRBV5-1 and TRBJ1-1; 7 bases are shared with TRBD1. Germline V CDR1 and CDR2: SGHRS, YFSETQ. The CDR3 length is 14 residues. V lost 4 bases to trimming and J lost 4 bases; unmatched junction nucleotides: 7. CDR3 nucleotides: TGCGCCAGCAGCCCGGGACAGTTGAGCACTGAAGCTTTCTTT. Protein sequence: CASSPGQLSTEAFF.

V usage is TRBV6-5 and J usage is TRBJ2-6; D remains ambiguous. Germline CDR1 MNHEY, CDR2 SVGAGI. The length of the CDR3 is 16 residues. The ends were cut back, 1 base at V and 0 bases at J, with 7 bases in the middle. The CDR3 region is CASSYFSPSGANVLTF. CDR3 bases: TGTGCCAGCAGTTACTTCAGCCCCTCTGGGGCCAACGTCCTGACTTTC.

This clonotype was picked up a small number of times. Its ends do not fully match the called genes, so a read error is possible. This sequence joins TRBV7-6 and TRBJ1-1; TRBD1 agrees at 7 bases. Germline values: CDR1 SGHVS, CDR2 FNYEAQ. The CDR3 extends over 14 amino acids. The CDR3 nucleotides are TGTGCCAGCAGCAGGGACAGACTGAACACTGAAGTTTTCTTT. It codes for CASSRDRLNTEVFF.

This clonotype was found many times. The chain couples TRBV18 to TRBJ2-7; D uncertain. V was clipped by 6 bases and J by 1 base, with 13 bases between them. Germline CDR1 reads KGHSH; CDR2 reads LQKENI. This CDR3 is built from 14 residues. The CDR3 sequence is CASSPFDRSYEQYF. The DNA for the CDR3 is TGTGCCAGCTCCCCTTTCGACCGTTCCTACGAGCAGTACTTC.

The chain couples TRBV11-2 to TRBJ2-1; D uncertain. V lost 6 bases and J lost 4, with 10 bases in between. Germline V gene lookup returns CDR1 SGHAT and CDR2 FQNNGV. The CDR3 loop spans 13 amino acids. The CDR3 region is CASRTRLYNEQFF. CDR3 DNA sequence: TGTGCCAGCAGGACAAGACTTTACAATGAGCAGTTCTTC.

This clonotype was counted a single time. A read error may be the cause here, since a much bigger clone is one base away. This sequence joins TRBV5-1 and TRBJ1-1; 7 bases are shared with TRBD1. This CDR3 is built from 19 residues. The V and J ends lost 5 bases and 0 bases, in that order; junction bases with no gene match: 19. CDR1 and CDR2 from the germline V gene are SGHRS and YFSETQ. CDR3 DNA sequence: TGCGCCAGCAGGATAGAACAGGGGCAAAGAAATTTTATGAACACTGAAGCTTTCTTT. Protein sequence: CASRIEQGQRNFMNTEAFF.

With regard to this clonotype: This may come from a read error, since a much larger clone is one base off. The rearrangement links TRBV12-3 or TRBV12-4 to TRBJ2-1; TRBD2 matches at 12 bases. CDR3 length: 16 amino acids. The CDR3 region is CASSFRLAGGNNEQIF. The CDR3 coding sequence is TGTGCCAGCAGTTTCCGGCTAGCGGGAGGGAACAATGAGCAGATCTTC.

In its sample, this clonotype was seen many times. The rearrangement joins TRBV5-4 to TRBJ2-1; 9 nucleotides align to TRBD2. Germline CDR1 is SGHNT and CDR2 is YYREEE (reference sequence). The CDR3 runs to 16 residues. V lost 0 bases and J lost 7; bases outside the gene matches: 8. The CDR3 spells CASSLEGGRAGNEQFF. The CDR3 DNA follows: TGTGCCAGCAGCTTGGAAGGCGGGAGGGCCGGTAATGAGCAGTTCTTC.

On this clonotype: This sequence may be a read error, since a much larger clone differs from it by one base. This chain connects TRBV12-3 or TRBV12-4 to TRBJ2-1; no clear D. The CDR3 extends over 12 amino acids. Trimming left V 3 bases short and J 6 bases short, with 6 bases between. CDR3 amino acids: CASSLAINEQFF. For the CDR3, the DNA is TGTGCCAGCAGTTTGGCTATCAATGAGCAGTTCTTC.

For this clonotype: A much bigger clone sits one base away, suggesting this may be a read error. This chain links TRBV15 with TRBJ2-3, with D tentatively TRBD2 (6 bases). This CDR3 contains 13 residues. In germline, CDR1 is LNHNV, CDR2 YYDKDF (reference sequence). The CDR3: CATNGRRTDAQYF. CDR3 DNA: TGTGCCACCAATGGGAGGAGAACAGATGCGCAGTATTTT.

The V and J genes are TRBV30 and TRBJ2-1; possible D gene TRBD2, 5 bases. V lost 0 bases and J lost 15, with 21 bases in between. Germline CDR1 and CDR2: GTSNPN and SVGIG (reference sequence). This CDR3 spans 14 amino acids. CDR3 sequence reads: CAWSVQPSSGIRFF. The DNA of the CDR3 is TGTGCCTGGAGTGTACAACCTAGCTCAGGCATTAGGTTCTTC.

This clonotype was counted many times. This sequence joins TRBV4-1 and TRBJ1-4; weak D call: TRBD1 (5 bases). V lost 1 base to trimming and J lost 4 bases, with 10 bases between them. Germline CDR1 and CDR2: MGHRA and YSYEKL. This CDR3 is built from 15 residues. CDR3 amino acids: CASSQVRGGNEKLFF. CDR3 nucleotide sequence: TGCGCCAGCAGCCAAGTGCGGGGGGGTAATGAAAAACTGTTTTTT.

This clonotype counts as medium-sized. The J gene is TRBJ1-1, the V gene TRBV10-1; possibly TRBD1 for D (5 bases). CDR1 is WNHNN, CDR2 SYGVQD, per germline (reference sequence). This CDR3 has 12 residues. V shed 2 bases and J shed 8 bases, with 9 bases lying between them. The CDR3 loop is CASSEQGREAFF. In nucleotides, the CDR3 is TGCGCCAGCAGTGAGCAGGGACGGGAAGCTTTCTTT.

This clonotype was observed at least ten times. This sequence joins TRBV5-1 and TRBJ2-6, with 10 bases matching TRBD1. V lost 4 bases to trimming and J lost 0 bases; unmatched junction nucleotides: 7. The CDR3 is made up of 18 amino acids. The germline CDR1 and CDR2 sequences are SGHRS and YFSETQ. Here the CDR3 reads CASSPGTGASSGANVLTF. The CDR3 nucleotides read TGCGCCAGCAGCCCAGGGACAGGGGCGAGCTCTGGGGCCAACGTCCTGACTTTC. The complete variable domain, with remaining parts taken from reference TRBV5-1 and TRBJ2-6, reads KAGVTQTPRYLIKTRGQQVTLSCSPISGHRSVSWYQQTPGQGLQFLFEYFSETQRNKGNFPGRFSGRQFSNSRSEMNVSTLELGDSALYLCASSPGTGASSGANVLTFGAGSRLTVL.